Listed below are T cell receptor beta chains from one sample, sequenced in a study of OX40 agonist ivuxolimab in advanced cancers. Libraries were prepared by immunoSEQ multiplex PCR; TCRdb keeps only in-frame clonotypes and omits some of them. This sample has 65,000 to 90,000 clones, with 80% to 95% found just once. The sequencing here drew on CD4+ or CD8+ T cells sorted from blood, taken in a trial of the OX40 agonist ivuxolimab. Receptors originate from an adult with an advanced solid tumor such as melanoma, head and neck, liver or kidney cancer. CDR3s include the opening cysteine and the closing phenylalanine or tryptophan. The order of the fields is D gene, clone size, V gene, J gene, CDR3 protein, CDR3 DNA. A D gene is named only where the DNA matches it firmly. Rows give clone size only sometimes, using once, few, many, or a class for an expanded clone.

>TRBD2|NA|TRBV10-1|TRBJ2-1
CASSESGRGAYNEQFF
TGCGCCAGCAGTGAGTCTGGGCGGGGGGCCTACAATGAGCAGTTCTTC
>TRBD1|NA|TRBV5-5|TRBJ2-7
CASSLQQGGSYEQYF
TGTGCCAGCAGCTTGCAACAGGGGGGCTCCTACGAGCAGTACTTC
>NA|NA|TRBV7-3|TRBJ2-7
CASSPEEGVIYEQYF
TGTGCCAGCAGCCCCGAGGAGGGGGTCATCTACGAGCAGTACTTC
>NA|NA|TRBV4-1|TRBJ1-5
CASSQQENQPQHF
TGCGCCAGCAGCCAACAGGAGAATCAGCCCCAGCATTTT
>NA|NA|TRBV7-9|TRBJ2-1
CASSPTDSSSYNEQFF
TGTGCCAGCAGCCCCACGGACTCGAGCTCCTACAATGAGCAGTTCTTC
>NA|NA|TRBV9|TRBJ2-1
CASADTTYNEQFF
TGTGCCAGCGCCGATACAACCTACAATGAGCAGTTCTTC
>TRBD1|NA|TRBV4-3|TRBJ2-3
CASNLTGGLTDTQYF
TGCGCCAGCAACCTGACAGGGGGCTTAACAGATACGCAGTATTTT
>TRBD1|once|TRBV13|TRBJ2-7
CASSLSPSTGGIPYEQYF
TGTGCCAGCAGCTTAAGCCCCTCCACAGGGGGGATCCCCTACGAGCAGTACTTC
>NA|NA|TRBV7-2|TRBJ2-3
CASSLEENSEADTQYF
TGTGCCAGCAGCTTAGAGGAAAATTCAGAAGCAGATACGCAGTATTTT
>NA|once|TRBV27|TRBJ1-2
CASSFGANYGYTF
TGTGCCAGCAGTTTTGGGGCTAACTATGGCTACACCTTC
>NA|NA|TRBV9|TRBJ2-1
CASSGQAHSYNEQFF
TGTGCCAGCAGCGGACAGGCTCATTCCTACAATGAGCAGTTCTTC
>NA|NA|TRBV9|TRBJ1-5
CASSSGSNQPQHF
TGTGCCAGCAGCAGTGGGTCCAATCAGCCCCAGCATTTT
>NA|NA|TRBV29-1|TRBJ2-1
CSVERRVYEQFF
TGCAGCGTTGAACGTAGGGTTTATGAGCAGTTCTTC
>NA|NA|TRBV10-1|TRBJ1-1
CASSESRGTEAFF
TGCGCCAGCAGTGAGTCGAGGGGCACTGAAGCTTTCTTT
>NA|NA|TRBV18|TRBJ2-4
CASSPNGQTEAKNIQYF
TGTGCCAGCTCACCGAATGGACAGACCGAAGCCAAAAACATTCAGTACTTC
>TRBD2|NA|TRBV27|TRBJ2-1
CASSLAGDNEQFF
TGTGCCAGCAGTTTGGCGGGGGACAATGAGCAGTTCTTC
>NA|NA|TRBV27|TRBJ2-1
CASSPWDTSYNEQFF
TGTGCCAGCAGTCCCTGGGACACCTCCTACAATGAGCAGTTCTTC
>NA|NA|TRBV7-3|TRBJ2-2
CASTMYTGELFF
TGTGCCAGCACAATGTACACCGGGGAGCTGTTTTTT
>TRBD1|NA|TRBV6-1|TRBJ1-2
CASSETGAPDNYGYTF
TGTGCCAGCAGCGAAACAGGGGCCCCCGACAACTATGGCTACACCTTC
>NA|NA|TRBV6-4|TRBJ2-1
CASSGEEGSYNEQFF
TGTGCCAGCAGTGGGGAGGAGGGATCCTACAATGAGCAGTTCTTC
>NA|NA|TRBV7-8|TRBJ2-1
CASSLSANVGRHNEQFF
TGTGCCAGCAGCTTATCCGCTAACGTTGGACGGCACAATGAGCAGTTCTTC
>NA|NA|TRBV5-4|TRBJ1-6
CASSLTGEYSPLHF
TGTGCCAGCAGCTTGACAGGCGAATATTCACCCCTCCACTTT
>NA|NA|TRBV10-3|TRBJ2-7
CAIGTEQYF
TGTGCCATAGGGACAGAGCAGTACTTC
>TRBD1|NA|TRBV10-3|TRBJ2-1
CAISGDQILTGGSYNEQFF
TGTGCCATCAGTGGGGACCAAATCCTGACAGGGGGGTCCTACAATGAGCAGTTCTTC
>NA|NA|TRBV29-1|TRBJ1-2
CSVTSDGYTF
TGCAGCGTTACGTCCGATGGCTACACCTTC
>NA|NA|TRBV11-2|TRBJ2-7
CASSFAHRPYEQYF
TGTGCCAGCAGCTTTGCACACAGGCCCTACGAGCAGTACTTC
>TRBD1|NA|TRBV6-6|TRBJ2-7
CASSYGNTGAYEQYF
TGTGCCAGCAGTTACGGGAATACAGGGGCCTACGAGCAGTACTTC